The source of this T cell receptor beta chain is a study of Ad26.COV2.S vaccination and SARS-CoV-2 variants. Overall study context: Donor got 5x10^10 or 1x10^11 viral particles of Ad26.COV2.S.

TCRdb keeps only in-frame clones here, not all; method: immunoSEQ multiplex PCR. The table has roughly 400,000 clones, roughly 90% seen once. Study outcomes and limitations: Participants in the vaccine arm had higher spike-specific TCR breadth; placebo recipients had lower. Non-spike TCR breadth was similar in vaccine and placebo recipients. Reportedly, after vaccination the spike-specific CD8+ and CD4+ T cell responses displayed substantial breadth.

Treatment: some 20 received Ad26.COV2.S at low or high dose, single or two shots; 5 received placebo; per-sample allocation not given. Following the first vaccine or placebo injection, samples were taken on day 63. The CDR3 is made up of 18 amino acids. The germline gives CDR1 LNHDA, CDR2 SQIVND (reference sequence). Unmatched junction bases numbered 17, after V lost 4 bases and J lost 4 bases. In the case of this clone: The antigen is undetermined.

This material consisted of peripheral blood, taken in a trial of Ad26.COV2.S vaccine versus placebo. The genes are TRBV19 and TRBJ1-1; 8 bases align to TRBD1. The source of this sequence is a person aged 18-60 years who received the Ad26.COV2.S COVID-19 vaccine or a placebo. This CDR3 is CASSTKGQEGLGGTEAFF. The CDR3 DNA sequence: TGTGCCAGTAGTACCAAGGGACAGGAGGGGTTAGGCGGCACTGAAGCTTTCTTT.